Following are 14 T cell receptor beta chains from one sample sequenced in a study of blood T cell repertoires in COVID-19. TCRdb's copy holds only in-frame clones and misses some; the assay was immunoSEQ multiplex PCR. Counted here are about 370,000 clones, roughly 90% occurring once; the ten biggest clones make up around 3%. The sequencing sample was made of peripheral blood. The origin of the receptors is a woman aged 25 to 39 with COVID-19, enrolled during active disease.

The CDR3 loop reads CASSVLGTNEKLFF. CDR3 bases: TGCGCCAGCAGCGTACTAGGGACTAATGAAAAACTGTTTTTT. The chain employs TRBV5-1 and TRBJ1-4; D call uncertain. Trimming shortened V by 4 bases and J by 2 bases, and 9 bases separated the two germline ends. The CDR3 is 14 residues long. The germline V gene encodes CDR1 SGHRS and CDR2 YFSETQ.

The chain is built from TRBV9 and TRBJ2-3; possible D gene TRBD2, 6 bases. This CDR3 is 16 amino acids long. Between the trimmed V and J ends, which lost 3 bases and 0 bases, there was a span of 14 bases. CDR1 is SGDLS, CDR2 YYNGEE, per germline. The CDR3 bases are TGTGCCAGCAGCGCCAGAGGACTACCCAGCACAGATACGCAGTATTTT. Encoded protein: CASSARGLPSTDTQYF.

The V and J genes are TRBV18 and TRBJ2-3; the match to TRBD1 covers 7 bases. This CDR3 comprises 15 residues. Germline V lookup: CDR1 KGHSH, CDR2 LQKENI. J gave up 0 bases and V 2 bases, and 2 bases lay outside the gene matches. CDR3 nucleotide sequence: TGTGCCAGCTCACCATTGACAGGGAGCACAGATACGCAGTATTTT. It encodes CASSPLTGSTDTQYF.

The rearrangement uses TRBV7-9 and TRBJ2-5; weak D call: TRBD1 (7 bases). Trimming shortened V by 6 bases and J by 2 bases, and 28 bases separated the two germline ends. This CDR3 contains 19 residues. Germline CDR1 SEHNR, CDR2 FQNEAQ (reference sequence). This chain's CDR3 is CASSHGPRQGGRWQETQYF. CDR3 in DNA: TGTGCCAGCAGTCACGGACCTCGGCAGGGGGGTAGGTGGCAAGAGACCCAGTACTTC.

The chain links TRBV5-5 to TRBJ2-7; 8 nucleotides match TRBD2. The CDR3 extends over 20 amino acids. Germline V gene data show CDR1 as SGHKS and CDR2 as YYEKEE (reference sequence). With V trimmed by 1 base and J by 2 bases, 20 bases remained unmatched. The DNA of the CDR3 is TGTGCCAGCAGCTTGCTGGGGCGGGAGGACCTGGGAGGAGTCCCCTACGAGCAGTACGTC. Translated, it gives CASSLLGREDLGGVPYEQYV.

This chain connects TRBV5-4 to TRBJ2-2; 11 nucleotides line up with TRBD2. There are 17 residues in the CDR3. Germline loops: CDR1 SGHNT, CDR2 YYREEE (reference sequence). V shed 4 bases and J 5 bases; nucleotides not matched to a gene: 10. In DNA, the CDR3 is TGTGCCAGCAGCCCCAGGCTAGCGGGAGGATGGACCGGGGAGCTGTTTTTT. Translation gives CASSPRLAGGWTGELFF.

For the CDR3, the DNA is TGTGCCACCAGTGATTTGCAAAGCGCCTACAATGAGCAGTTCTTC. Translating it yields CATSDLQSAYNEQFF. The V call is TRBV24-1, the J call TRBJ2-1; no definite D call. Trimming removed 0 bases at V and 2 bases at J, with 7 bases between. This CDR3 is built from 15 residues. CDR1 and CDR2 (germline): KGHDR, SFDVKD.

The J gene is TRBJ1-3, the V gene TRBV18, with 7 bases matching TRBD1. CDR1 and CDR2 (germline): KGHSH, LQKENI. V gave up 6 bases and J gave up 0 bases; unmatched junction bases: 5. The CDR3 is 15 residues long. CDR3 sequence: CASSTDRHSGNTIYF. The CDR3 DNA reads TGTGCCAGCTCGACGGACAGGCACTCTGGAAACACCATATATTTT.

This rearrangement joins TRBV29-1 to TRBJ2-3; 8 bases are a match to TRBD1. CDR3 length: 16 amino acids. V dropped 6 bases and J dropped 1; count of bases not matched to a gene: 12. From germline, CDR1 is SQVTM and CDR2 ANQGSEA. The chain's CDR3 is CSVGSVETGGTDTQYF. CDR3 DNA: TGCAGCGTGGGGAGTGTGGAGACAGGGGGCACAGATACGCAGTATTTT.

The gene calls are TRBV4-3 and TRBJ2-5; D is possibly TRBD2 (5 bases). Per germline, CDR1 LGHNA and CDR2 YSLEER. Trimming took off 4 bases at V and 4 bases at J, with 10 bases between the two ends. CDR3 length: 13 amino acids. The CDR3 loop is CASSRGVGETQYF. CDR3 in DNA: TGCGCCAGCAGCCGGGGAGTTGGAGAGACCCAGTACTTC.

The chain joins TRBV5-1 to TRBJ1-1; 8 bases match TRBD1. The CDR3 extends over 15 amino acids. Looked up from germline, CDR1 is SGHRS and CDR2 is YFSETQ. The trim removed 2 bases at V and 4 bases at J, leaving 7 bases unmatched. For the CDR3, the DNA is TGCGCCAGCAGCTTATCAGGGGGCGCCCCCACTGAAGCTTTCTTT. Protein sequence: CASSLSGGAPTEAFF.

The V and J genes are TRBV11-3 and TRBJ2-1, with D unclear. The ends were cut back, 4 bases at V and 4 bases at J, with 14 bases in the middle. The CDR3 consists of 15 residues. The germline V gene has CDR1 SGHNT and CDR2 YENEEA. In DNA, the CDR3 is TGTGCCAGCAGCTCCGGCGGCCACGTATACAATGAGCAGTTCTTC. This encodes CASSSGGHVYNEQFF.

This clone was picked up one time. The chain uses TRBV5-1 and TRBJ2-7; 7 bases align to TRBD1. The junction had 2 bases not matched to a gene; V was cut back by 0 bases and J by 2 bases. The germline CDR1 and CDR2 sequences are SGHRS and YFSETQ. The CDR3 runs 14 residues. DNA for the CDR3: TGCGCCAGCAGCTTGGCCGGGACAGCCTACGAGCAGTACTTC. As protein: CASSLAGTAYEQYF.

This chain's CDR3 is CASTLGARPTVYEQYF. As DNA, the CDR3 is TGTGCCAGCACCCTTGGGGCTCGCCCGACCGTCTACGAGCAGTACTTC. The chain joins TRBV3-1 (or the pseudogene TRBV3-2) to TRBJ2-7, with a weak D call TRBD1 (5 bases). V was trimmed by 7 bases and J by 3 bases, leaving 22 bases between them. Germline assignment: CDR1 LGHDT and CDR2 YNNKEL (reference sequence). CDR3 length: 16 amino acids.